This T cell receptor beta chain was sequenced for a study of Ad26.COV2.S vaccination and SARS-CoV-2 variants. General observations from the study: Placebo recipients had lower spike-specific TCR breadth than vaccine recipients. A substantial breadth of spike-specific CD8+ and CD4+ T cell responses after vaccination has been reported. Non-spike TCR breadth showed similarity between vaccine and placebo recipients.

On this clone: Its antigen is not identified.

Treatment given: about 20 received Ad26.COV2.S at low or high dose, single or two shots; five or six received placebo; per-sample allocation not given. Day 63 after the first vaccine or placebo injection was the time point for sampling. Method: immunoSEQ multiplex PCR; TCRdb's copy keeps in-frame clones and lacks some. The repertoire holds 300,000 to 400,000 clones, with 87% as singletons. The source of this sequence is a person aged 18-65 years who received the Ad26.COV2.S COVID-19 vaccine or a placebo. The source material was peripheral blood, sampled in a trial of Ad26.COV2.S vaccine versus placebo.

CDR3 amino acids: CASSYSLAGYNEQFF. In DNA, the CDR3 is TGTGCCAGCAGTTACTCATTAGCGGGTTACAATGAGCAGTTCTTC. V gene TRBV6-5 combines with J gene TRBJ2-1; 7 bases fit TRBD2. The CDR3 sequence is 15 residues long. Germline-derived CDR1 and CDR2 are MNHEY and SVGAGI. After removal of 0 bases from V and 4 bases from J, the junction contained 3 bases not matched to a gene.